The 18 T cell receptor beta chains in this list originate from one sample, sequenced in a study of siplizumab effects on memory and regulatory T cells (dated by TCRdb to 2018 to 2020). The library was made by the immunoSEQ multiplex PCR assay. The clones in this table, taken by TCRdb from immuneACCESS, are in-frame only. Not every clone is retained; where verified, under half of the shortfall comes from an unresolved V gene, and the cause of the rest is unknown. In all, the sample holds roughly 120,000 clones, and about 94% of those were seen once. The biggest ten clones account for under 2% of the sample. Input material: non-Treg CD4+ T cells sorted from blood. Sample cell subset or site, as interpreted from the label and publication: FACS-sorted unstimulated CD4+ non-regulatory T cells. All receptors come from a human donor in good health.

The V gene is TRBV9, the J gene TRBJ2-3; 7 bases are a match to TRBD2. Germline assignment: CDR1 SGDLS and CDR2 YYNGEE. CDR3 size: 15 residues. The V and J ends lost 2 bases and 8 bases, in that order; junction bases with no gene match: 11. The CDR3 spells CASSVSSGQLGTQYF. In nucleotides, the CDR3 is TGTGCCAGCAGCGTGTCTAGCGGTCAGTTGGGTACGCAGTATTTT. The full variable domain, with the rest looked up from reference TRBV9 and TRBJ2-3, is DSGVTQTPKHLITATGQRVTLRCSPRSGDLSVYWYQQSLDQGLQFLIQYYNGEERAKGNILERFSAQQFPDLHSELNLSSLELGDSALYFCASSVSSGQLGTQYFGPGTRLTVL.

The chain links TRBV5-6 to TRBJ2-5, with TRBD2 matching 8 bases. CDR1 SGHDT and CDR2 YYEEEE come from the germline V gene. Trimming took 0 bases from V and 4 from J; bases not matched to a gene: 5. This CDR3 contains 15 residues. In nucleotides, the CDR3 is TGTGCCAGCAGCTTGGCCGCACTAGCGGTAGAGACCCAGTACTTC. The encoded protein is CASSLAALAVETQYF.

The chain uses TRBV6-5 and TRBJ1-6; D remains ambiguous. V was shortened by 8 bases and J by 8 bases, with 13 bases between the two germline ends. Germline V gene sequence: CDR1 MNHEY, CDR2 SVGAGI. This CDR3 contains 13 residues. The CDR3 DNA follows: TGTGCCAGCCGCGGCAGGACCGATTCACCCCTCCACTTT. It is translated as CASRGRTDSPLHF.

The rearrangement uses TRBV11-3 and TRBJ2-7; D is possibly TRBD1 or TRBD2 (6 bases each). The germline CDR1 and CDR2 sequences are SGHNT and YENEEA. V was pared by 2 bases and J by 1 base, with 12 bases between. The length of the CDR3 is 15 residues. The DNA for the CDR3 is TGTGCCAGCAGCTTACGAACAGGGACTTCCTACGAGCAGTACTTC. It translates to CASSLRTGTSYEQYF.

The chain recombines TRBV7-2 with TRBJ2-3, with D unclear. Germline CDR1 and CDR2: SGHTA and FQGNSA. The CDR3 contains 15 residues. Trimming cost V 3 bases and J 2 bases, with 12 bases left between them. The CDR3 region has the DNA TGTGCCAGCAGCTTTAGGGTCGCCAACACAGATACGCAGTATTTT. Amino acid sequence: CASSFRVANTDTQYF.

The gene calls are TRBV4-1 and TRBJ2-4; D gene unclear. The V gene lost 0 bases and the J gene lost 6 bases, with 15 bases spanning the gap. The CDR3 totals 16 residues. Germline assignment: CDR1 MGHRA and CDR2 YSYEKL. CDR3 nucleotide sequence: TGCGCCAGCAGCCAAGAACAATTGAAGGGCACAAACATTCAGTACTTC. Its translation: CASSQEQLKGTNIQYF.

The chain has TRBV6-5 and TRBJ1-6, with a possible D match to TRBD1 (6 bases). Trimming removed 6 bases at V and 10 bases at J, with 13 bases between. Germline V gene sequence: CDR1 MNHEY, CDR2 SVGAGI. The CDR3 is made up of 13 amino acids. The DNA of the CDR3 is TGTGCCAGCAGGTCCACAGGGAACTCACCCCTCCACTTT. Its translation is CASRSTGNSPLHF.

This rearrangement joins TRBV4-1 to TRBJ2-5, with 16 nucleotides matching TRBD2. This CDR3 has 21 residues. The germline V gene encodes CDR1 MGHRA and CDR2 YSYEKL. J was trimmed by 5 bases and V by 5 bases; bases with no gene match: 20. For the CDR3, the DNA is TGCGCCAGCAGCGCCTACGGGACTAGCGGGAGGGCGGCTCTGTCCGCGGAGACCCAGTACTTC. Protein: CASSAYGTSGRAALSAETQYF.

This sequence joins TRBV5-1 and TRBJ1-4; possibly TRBD1 for D (5 bases). CDR3 length: 15 amino acids. CDR1 and CDR2 from the germline V gene are SGHRS and YFSETQ. Trimming left V 0 bases short and J 8 bases short, with 14 bases between. CDR3 loop: CASSLVGWAGEKLFF. CDR3 in DNA: TGCGCCAGCAGCTTGGTGGGTTGGGCAGGGGAAAAACTGTTTTTT.

V is TRBV27 and J is TRBJ2-1; no firm D call. Germline V gene data show CDR1 as MNHEY and CDR2 as SMNVEV (reference sequence). The CDR3 loop spans 11 amino acids. Trimming stripped 3 bases from V and 3 bases from J, with 0 bases between. The CDR3 reads CASSFYNEQFF. In DNA form, the CDR3 reads TGTGCCAGCAGTTTCTACAATGAGCAGTTCTTC.

The chain links TRBV6-1 to TRBJ2-2; D is undetermined. The CDR3 spans 15 residues. Germline lookup yields CDR1 MNHNS and CDR2 SASEGT. Trimming cost V 7 bases and J 0 bases, with 12 bases left between them. This CDR3 is CASTGLTTNTGELFF. Here the CDR3 DNA reads TGTGCCAGCACCGGTCTAACTACGAACACCGGGGAGCTGTTTTTT.

CDR3 sequence: CASSLRNYGYTF. The DNA of the CDR3 is TGTGCCAGCAGCTTACGGAACTATGGCTACACCTTC. The rearrangement uses TRBV7-9 and TRBJ1-2; D gene unclear. V was cut by 2 bases and J by 2 bases, with 3 bases left in between. The CDR3 runs to 12 residues. Germline CDR1 and CDR2: SEHNR and FQNEAQ (reference sequence).

The chain is built from TRBV5-4 and TRBJ2-1, with D perhaps matching TRBD1 (5 bases). V gave up 0 bases and J gave up 0 bases, with 10 bases separating them. The germline V gene encodes CDR1 SGHNT and CDR2 YYREEE (reference sequence). CDR3 size: 16 residues. CDR3 region: CASSLGGLSSYNEQFF. The CDR3, as DNA: TGTGCCAGCAGCTTGGGGGGCCTCAGCTCCTACAATGAGCAGTTCTTC.

V gene TRBV7-3 combines with J gene TRBJ1-1; D ambiguous. The CDR3 spans 12 residues. V was clipped by 0 bases and J by 8 bases, with 7 bases between them. From germline, CDR1 is SGHTA and CDR2 FQGTGA. CDR3 region: CASSLTFREAFF. CDR3 coding DNA: TGTGCCAGCAGCTTAACGTTCAGGGAAGCTTTCTTT.

The V and J genes are TRBV10-3 and TRBJ2-7, with TRBD1 matching 10 bases. V dropped 2 bases and J dropped 2; count of bases not matched to a gene: 0. Germline-derived CDR1 and CDR2 are ENHRY and SYGVKD. The CDR3 has 14 residues. Written as DNA, the CDR3 is TGTGCCATCAGTGAGGGACAGGGGGCCTACGAGCAGTACTTC. This gives the protein CAISEGQGAYEQYF.

This chain joins TRBV11-2 and TRBJ2-1; no clear D gene. The CDR3 totals 11 residues. Trimming took off 7 bases at V and 8 bases at J, with 9 bases between the two ends. Looked up from germline, CDR1 is SGHAT and CDR2 is FQNNGV. CDR3 nucleotides: TGTGCCAGCACCGTTAGAGATGAGCAGTTCTTC. It codes for CASTVRDEQFF.

The chain has TRBV5-3 and TRBJ2-2, with unresolved D. TRBV5-3 is labeled an ORF, and its function is uncertain. This CDR3 comprises 14 residues. Trimming left V 2 bases short and J 4 bases short, with 9 bases between. CDR3 amino acids: CARSFTGSTGELFF. In nucleotides, the CDR3 is TGTGCCAGAAGCTTCACGGGCAGCACCGGGGAGCTGTTTTTT.

V is TRBV9 and J is TRBJ2-5; D not certain. Trimming stripped 0 bases from V and 4 bases from J, with 7 bases between. The CDR3 runs 13 residues. Looked up from germline, CDR1 is SGDLS and CDR2 is YYNGEE. In DNA form, the CDR3 reads TGTGCCAGCAGCGTAGGAACTGGAGAGACCCAGTACTTC. Translation: CASSVGTGETQYF.